Here is one TCR beta chain with its context. The CDR3 runs 13 residues. V shed 5 bases and J 8 bases; nucleotides not matched to a gene: 8. The germline V gene encodes CDR1 PRHDT and CDR2 FYEKMQ (reference sequence). This specimen comes from a study of T cell changes during pregnancy in multiple sclerosis. TCRdb's table, derived via immunoSEQ multiplex PCR, lists solely in-frame clones and lacks some. The data contain approximately 39,000 clones, roughly 90% of them singletons. The receptor's source is a female donor with multiple sclerosis, enrolled in a pregnancy study. The chain joins TRBV13 to TRBJ1-2; TRBD1 matches 7 bases. Sequenced here: CD4+ T cells from peripheral blood mononuclear cells, sampled in the second trimester of pregnancy. CDR3 loop: CASSRRQGSGYTF. As DNA, the CDR3 is TGTGCCAGCAGCCGGAGACAGGGTTCCGGCTACACCTTC. Based on the CDR3 plus reference TRBV13 and TRBJ1-2, the full variable domain is AAGVIQSPRHLIKEKRETATLKCYPIPRHDTVYWYQQGPGQDPQFLISFYEKMQSDKGSIPDRFSAQQFSDYHSELNMSSLELGDSALYFCASSRRQGSGYTFGSGTRLTVV.